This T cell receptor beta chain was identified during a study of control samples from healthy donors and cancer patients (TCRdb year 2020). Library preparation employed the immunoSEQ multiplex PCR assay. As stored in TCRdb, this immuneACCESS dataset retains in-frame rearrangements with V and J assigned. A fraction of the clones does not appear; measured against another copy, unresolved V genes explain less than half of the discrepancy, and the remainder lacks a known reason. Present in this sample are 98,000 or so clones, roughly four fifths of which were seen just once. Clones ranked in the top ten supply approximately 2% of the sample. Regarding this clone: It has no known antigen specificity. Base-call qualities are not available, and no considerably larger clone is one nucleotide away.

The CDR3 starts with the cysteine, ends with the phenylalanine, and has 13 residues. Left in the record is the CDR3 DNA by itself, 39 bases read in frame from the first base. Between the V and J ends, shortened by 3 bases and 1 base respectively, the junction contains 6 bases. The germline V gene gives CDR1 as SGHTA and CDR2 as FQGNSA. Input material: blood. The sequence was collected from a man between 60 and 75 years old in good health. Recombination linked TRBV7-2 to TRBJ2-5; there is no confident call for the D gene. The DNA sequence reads TGTGCCAGCAGCTTTGGACCCCAAGAGACCCAGTACTTC. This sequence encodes CASSFGPQETQYF. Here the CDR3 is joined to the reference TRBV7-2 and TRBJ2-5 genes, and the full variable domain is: GAGVSQSPSNKVTEKGKDVELRCDPISGHTALYWYRQSLGQGLEFLIYFQGNSAPDKSGLPSDRFSAERTGGSVSTLTIQRTQQEDSAVYLCASSFGPQETQYFGPGTRLLVL.